These 15 T cell receptor beta chains originate from one sample sequenced in a study of blood T cell repertoires in COVID-19 (dated by TCRdb to the early 2020s). The method behind the library was the immunoSEQ multiplex PCR assay. What TCRdb holds here is the immuneACCESS table cut down to in-frame rearrangements. Part of the clones is not present; checked against another copy, under half of the missing clones reflect an unresolved V gene, and the others are unexplained. Present in this sample are roughly 250,000 clones, around 90% of which were seen just once. Jointly, the top ten make up 3.7% of the sample. The source material was peripheral blood. The receptors originated from a woman between 40 and 50 years old with acute or convalescent COVID-19.

The J gene is TRBJ2-3, the V gene TRBV12-5; 13 positions match TRBD2. The V segment lost 1 base and the J segment 4 bases; nucleotides outside the gene matches: 8. CDR3 length: 18 residues. CDR1 LGHNT and CDR2 FRNRAP come from the germline V gene. CDR3 DNA: TGTGCTAGTGGTTTGGCCCTGCTGACTAGCGGGGGGTCAGATACGCAGTATTTT. This codes for CASGLALLTSGGSDTQYF.

This sequence joins TRBV5-6 and TRBJ2-1, with 14 nucleotides matching TRBD2. The CDR3 is made up of 16 amino acids. V lost 0 bases to trimming and J lost 5 bases; unmatched junction nucleotides: 1. Germline V gene sequence: CDR1 SGHDT, CDR2 YYEEEE. The DNA for the CDR3 is TGTGCCAGCAGCTTGGTGACTAGCGGGGGGGACAATGAGCAGTTCTTC. The encoded protein is CASSLVTSGGDNEQFF.

This sequence joins TRBV7-3 and TRBJ1-2; 7 positions match TRBD1. The CDR3 is made up of 16 amino acids. Germline V gene data show CDR1 as SGHTA and CDR2 as FQGTGA. After removal of 8 bases from V and 3 bases from J, the junction contained 15 bases not matched to a gene. This chain's CDR3 is CASPRYRGQSHYGYTF. The CDR3 DNA sequence: TGTGCCAGCCCGCGTTACAGGGGCCAGAGCCACTATGGCTACACCTTC.

The chain joins TRBV12-5 to TRBJ1-1; tentative D call: TRBD1 (6 bases). The ends were cut back, 3 bases at V and 4 bases at J, with 15 bases in the middle. The CDR3 is made up of 15 amino acids. Germline assignment: CDR1 LGHNT and CDR2 FRNRAP. The CDR3 is CASGLGATGLTEAFF. The CDR3 nucleotides are TGTGCTAGTGGTTTAGGGGCGACAGGCCTCACTGAAGCTTTCTTT.

The chain is built from TRBV7-9 and TRBJ1-2; D possibly corresponds to TRBD1 (6 bases). V lost 1 base and J lost 8, with 17 bases in between. Germline values: CDR1 SEHNR, CDR2 FQNEAQ (reference sequence). The CDR3 is made up of 15 amino acids. CDR3 in amino acids: CASSLEQWEQGGYTF. For the CDR3, the DNA is TGTGCCAGCAGCTTAGAACAGTGGGAACAGGGCGGCTACACCTTC.

The CDR3: CASSQGTGVNTEAFF. Here the CDR3 DNA reads TGTGCCAGCAGCCAAGGTACAGGGGTTAACACTGAAGCTTTCTTT. The chain carries TRBV4-2 and TRBJ1-1, with TRBD1 identical over 7 bases. Per germline, CDR1 LGHNA and CDR2 YNFKEQ. The V segment lost 1 base and the J segment 2 bases; nucleotides outside the gene matches: 4. This CDR3 contains 15 residues.

The J gene is TRBJ1-5, the V gene TRBV5-8; possible D gene TRBD1, 5 bases. Germline CDR1 SGHTS, CDR2 YDEGEE. The V end was cut by 7 bases, the J end by 6 bases, with 11 bases between. This CDR3 region has 12 residues. DNA for the CDR3: TGTGCCAGCCGGGGGGGGGTTCAGCCCCAGCATTTT. It is translated as CASRGGVQPQHF.

The V and J genes are TRBV28 and TRBJ2-3; unclear D gene. The CDR3 loop spans 12 amino acids. V lost 5 bases and J lost 2, with 5 bases in between. CDR1 MDHEN and CDR2 SYDVKM come from the germline V gene. The CDR3 sequence is CASSPSTDTQYF. The CDR3 nucleotides read TGTGCCAGCAGTCCATCCACAGATACGCAGTATTTT.

The gene calls are TRBV5-6 and TRBJ1-2; TRBD1 might be the D (6 bases). The CDR3 is 15 residues long. CDR1 and CDR2 from the germline V gene are SGHDT and YYEEEE. The ends were cut back, 6 bases at V and 8 bases at J, with 23 bases in the middle. CDR3 bases: TGTGCCAGCACCACCCTCGGGGGGCGCTTGGGGGGCTACACCTTC. Residues: CASTTLGGRLGGYTF.

The J gene is TRBJ1-1, the V gene TRBV10-1; 7 bases map to TRBD1. Germline CDR1 reads WNHNN; CDR2 reads SYGVQD (reference sequence). CDR3 length: 19 amino acids. V was clipped by 3 bases and J by 0 bases; unmatched bases: 16. DNA for the CDR3: TGCGCCAGCAGTGATGGGTTACTAACCCTGGACAGGATGAACACTGAAGCTTTCTTT. This sequence encodes CASSDGLLTLDRMNTEAFF.

This chain joins TRBV29-1 and TRBJ1-3, with D possibly matching TRBD1 (5 bases). Germline CDR1 reads SQVTM; CDR2 reads ANQGSEA. This CDR3 has 17 residues. V was shortened by 0 bases and J by 4 bases, with 19 bases between the two germline ends. The CDR3 sequence: CSVEDSLGGLLGNTIYF. The CDR3 coding sequence is TGCAGCGTTGAAGATAGTTTGGGGGGACTTCTGGGAAACACCATATATTTT.

Concerning this clone itself: Other DNA variants within this sample encode the same CDR3. CDR3 region: CASSAGGSGNTIYF. The CDR3 DNA is TGTGCCAGCAGCGCCGGGGGCTCTGGAAACACCATATATTTT. V usage is TRBV9 and J usage is TRBJ1-3; D possibly corresponds to TRBD1 (5 bases). Germline-derived CDR1 and CDR2 are SGDLS and YYNGEE. The CDR3 length is 14 residues. Trimming stripped 3 bases from V and 0 bases from J, with 7 bases between.

The chain has TRBV7-8 and TRBJ2-7, with TRBD1 matching over 7 bases. The CDR3 loop spans 15 amino acids. J gave up 0 bases and V 3 bases, and 5 bases lay outside the gene matches. Per germline, CDR1 SGHVS and CDR2 FQNEAQ. The DNA for the CDR3 is TGTGCCAGCAGCTTTCGACAGGGAAGCTCCTACGAGCAGTACGTC. Its protein is CASSFRQGSSYEQYV.

This clone showed up just once. The chain has TRBV11-2 and TRBJ1-2; no reliable D call. The CDR3 spans 13 residues. CDR1 is SGHAT, CDR2 FQNNGV, per germline. V lost 1 base, J lost 6 bases, and 9 bases lay in between. The CDR3 coding sequence is TGTGCCAGCAGCTTAGTGGGCACCGATGGCTACACCTTC. It yields the protein CASSLVGTDGYTF.

The chain recombines TRBV7-9 with TRBJ1-1; D unresolved. The ends were cut back, 5 bases at V and 6 bases at J, with 16 bases in the middle. Germline V gene lookup returns CDR1 SEHNR and CDR2 FQNEAQ (reference sequence). CDR3 length: 14 amino acids. CDR3 in DNA: TGTGCCAGCAGCGCAACGTCACAGTACCCTGAAGCTTTCTTT. It codes for CASSATSQYPEAFF. Drawing the rest from reference TRBV7-9 and TRBJ1-1, the complete variable domain is DTGVSQNPRHKITKRGQNVTFRCDPISEHNRLYWYRQTLGQGPEFLTYFQNEAQLEKSRLLSDRFSAERPKGSFSTLEIQRTEQGDSAMYLCASSATSQYPEAFFGQGTRLTVV.